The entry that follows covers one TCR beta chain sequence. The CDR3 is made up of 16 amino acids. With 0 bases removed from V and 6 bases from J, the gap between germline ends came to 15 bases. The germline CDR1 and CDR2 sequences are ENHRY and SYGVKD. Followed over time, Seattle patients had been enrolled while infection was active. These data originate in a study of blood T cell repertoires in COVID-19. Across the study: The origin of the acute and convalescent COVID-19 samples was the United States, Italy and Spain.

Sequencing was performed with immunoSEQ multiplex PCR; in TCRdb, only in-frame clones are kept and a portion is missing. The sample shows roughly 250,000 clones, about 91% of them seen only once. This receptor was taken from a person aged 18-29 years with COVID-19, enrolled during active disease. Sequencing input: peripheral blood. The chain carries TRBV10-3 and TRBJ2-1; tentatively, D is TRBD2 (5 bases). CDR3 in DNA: TGTGCCATCAGTGAGTCGAGTAGCTCGGGGTCCAATGAGCAGTTCTTC. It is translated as CAISESSSSGSNEQFF.